These T cell receptor beta chains were read from a single sample in a study of T cell responses to AZD1222 COVID-19 vaccine. The table came from immunoSEQ multiplex PCR; TCRdb's copy has only in-frame clones and leaves some out. The table records approximately 150,000 clones, roughly 90% of them present only once. The sample consisted of peripheral blood, taken 28 days after the second AZD1222 dose. These receptors came from an adult who received the AZD1222 COVID-19 vaccine. Both conserved end residues are part of each CDR3. D genes are given only for firm matches. Rows give clone size only sometimes, using once, few, many, or a class for an expanded clone.

size,V,J,D,DNA,CDR3
-,TRBV7-2,TRBJ2-3,-,TGTGCCAGCAGCTTAACCGGGACGCGGGAAATAGATACGCAGTATTTT,CASSLTGTREIDTQYF
-,TRBV7-2,TRBJ1-3,-,TGTGCCAGCAGCCCCTTCCTGAAGGCCGGAAACACCATATATTTT,CASSPFLKAGNTIYF
-,TRBV7-9,TRBJ2-5,-,TGTGCCAGCAGCCCCCCCGGTGGGCGGGAGACCCAGTACTTC,CASSPPGGRETQYF
-,TRBV7-2,TRBJ1-2,-,TGTGCCAGCAGCTTAACGAATTCTCCTGGCTACACCTTC,CASSLTNSPGYTF
-,TRBV20-1,TRBJ1-1,-,TGCAGTGCTAGTCGGCAGGTCCTCAGCACGAACACTGAAGCTTTCTTT,CSASRQVLSTNTEAFF
-,TRBV18,TRBJ1-2,TRBD1,TGTGCCAGCTCACCGATTGACAGGGGGAACTATGGCTACACCTTC,CASSPIDRGNYGYTF
-,TRBV5-6,TRBJ2-4,-,TGTGCCAGCAGCCGGACAGAGCTAGCCAAAAACATTCAGTACTTC,CASSRTELAKNIQYF
-,TRBV5-8,TRBJ1-4,TRBD1,TGTGCCAGCAGCAAGGGACAGGGAACAACTAATGAAAAACTGTTTTTT,CASSKGQGTTNEKLFF
-,TRBV9,TRBJ1-5,-,TGTGCCAGCAGCGTAGGAGGGAATAGCAATCAGCCCCAGCATTTT,CASSVGGNSNQPQHF
-,TRBV5-1,TRBJ1-6,TRBD1,TGCGCCAGCAGCGGTACAGGGGGCCTAGATTCACCCCTCCACTTT,CASSGTGGLDSPLHF
-,TRBV7-8,TRBJ2-3,-,TGTGCCAGCATGGTTGGGGCAAACACAGATACGCAGTATTTT,CASMVGANTDTQYF
-,TRBV28,TRBJ1-5,TRBD1,TGTGCCAGCAGGGGGACCGGGACAGGGTACAATCAGCCCCAGCATTTT,CASRGTGTGYNQPQHF
-,TRBV3-1/TRBV3-2,TRBJ1-1,-,TGTGCCAGCAGCCGCGGCGGAGTGAACACTGAAGCTTTCTTT,CASSRGGVNTEAFF
-,TRBV7-8,TRBJ2-5,-,TGTGCCAGCAGCTTAGGGTCCACTACGCAAGAGACCCAGTACTTC,CASSLGSTTQETQYF
-,TRBV25-1,TRBJ1-1,-,TGTGCCAGCAGTGCCGACAGACGGAGGACTGAAGCTTTCTTT,CASSADRRRTEAFF
-,TRBV28,TRBJ1-2,TRBD1,TGTGCCAGCTACTTGGACAGGGCCAATGGCTACACCTTC,CASYLDRANGYTF
-,TRBV30,TRBJ1-6,TRBD1,TGTGCCTGGAAAGACAGGGGCCTTTCCCTTTCATCCCTCCACTTT,CAWKDRGLSLSSLHF
-,TRBV5-1,TRBJ2-1,TRBD2,TGCGCCAGCAGCTTCAAGCCGACTAGCGGGAGTGGCAATGAGCAGTTCTTC,CASSFKPTSGSGNEQFF
-,TRBV5-8,TRBJ1-1,-,TGTGCCAGCAGCTTATGGGCCAGCAGAGCTTTCTTT,CASSLWASRAFF
few,TRBV19,TRBJ1-5,TRBD1,TGTGCCAGCCGGGCGGACAGGTATAGCAATCAGCCCCAGCATTTT,CASRADRYSNQPQHF
-,TRBV30,TRBJ1-2,-,TGTGCCTGGAGGGGGGTCTATGGCTACACCTTC,CAWRGVYGYTF
once,TRBV3-1/TRBV3-2,TRBJ2-2,-,TGTGCCAGCAGCACACAGATCACCGGGGAGCTGTTTTTT,CASSTQITGELFF
few,TRBV6-2/TRBV6-3,TRBJ1-5,-,TGTGCCAGCAGTTACGGGGGCAGGCGTTATAGCAATCAGCCCCAGCATTTT,CASSYGGRRYSNQPQHF
once,TRBV7-2,TRBJ2-5,TRBD2,TGTGCCAGCAGTTACGGACTAGCGGGAGGGTACCAAGAGACCCAGTACTTC,CASSYGLAGGYQETQYF
-,TRBV6-2/TRBV6-3,TRBJ1-1,TRBD1,TGTGCCAGCAGTTACCAAGGTGGGACAGGGCTTTTAGTCATGAACACTGAAGCTTTCTTT,CASSYQGGTGLLVMNTEAFF
-,TRBV5-1,TRBJ2-1,TRBD2,TGCGCCAGCAGTAACGGGAGGTCCTACAATGAGCAGTTCTTC,CASSNGRSYNEQFF
-,TRBV30,TRBJ1-1,-,TGTGCCTGGCAAGCGAGGGGTAGTCTTGGCTCGAACACTGAAGCTTTCTTT,CAWQARGSLGSNTEAFF
few,TRBV30,TRBJ1-1,TRBD1,TGTGCCTGGAGCCGCCTAGTGACAGGGAGGGCTGAAGCTTTCTTT,CAWSRLVTGRAEAFF
-,TRBV2,TRBJ1-1,-,TGTGCCAGCAGTGGAATCGTCGACACTGAAGCTTTCTTT,CASSGIVDTEAFF
-,TRBV3-1/TRBV3-2,TRBJ1-5,-,TGTGCCAGCAGCCAAGATCTAGGGGTCCAGCCCCAGCATTTT,CASSQDLGVQPQHF
-,TRBV19,TRBJ1-1,TRBD1,TGTGCCAGTAGTCACAGGGGGTTGAACACTGAAGCTTTCTTT,CASSHRGLNTEAFF
-,TRBV2,TRBJ1-1,-,TGTGCCAGCAGGGGGGGGGCATCGAACACTGAAGCTTTCTTT,CASRGGASNTEAFF
-,TRBV6-1,TRBJ2-7,TRBD2,TGTGCCAGCAGTGAGACCGGGACTAGCTTAAAGCAGTACTTC,CASSETGTSLKQYF
-,TRBV21-1,TRBJ1-4,-,TGTGCCAGCAGCACCCGGAAGGGGCGTAGTGAAAAACTGTTTTTT,CASSTRKGRSEKLFF
once,TRBV2,TRBJ1-5,TRBD1,TGTGCCAGCAGGGGGACAGGTAGGAATCAGCCCCAGCATTTT,CASRGTGRNQPQHF
-,TRBV4-1,TRBJ2-5,-,TGCGCCAGCAGCCAAGAATTTGGTTACCGTGCGGCCCAGTACTTC,CASSQEFGYRAAQYF
few,TRBV11-2,TRBJ2-2,TRBD2,TGTGCCAGCAGCTTAGTAAGCGGGGGGGACACCGGGGAGCTGTTTTTT,CASSLVSGGDTGELFF
-,TRBV7-2,TRBJ1-2,-,TGTGCCAGCAGCTTAGAGGGCAAGAACTATGGCTACACCTTC,CASSLEGKNYGYTF
-,TRBV12-3/TRBV12-4,TRBJ1-4,-,TGTGCCAGCAGTTTAGATACACGGAATAGAGTGTTTTTT,CASSLDTRNRVFF
-,TRBV7-9,TRBJ2-2,-,TGTGCCAGCAGCTTAATGTACACCGGGGAGCTGTTTTTT,CASSLMYTGELFF
-,TRBV27,TRBJ1-6,-,TGTGCCAGCAGTCCCAGCTCCTATAATTCACCCCTCCACTTT,CASSPSSYNSPLHF
-,TRBV6-1,TRBJ2-1,TRBD2,TGTGCCAGCAGTGAAGGTCTGGGACTAGCGGGTCGTGTGCAGTTCTTC,CASSEGLGLAGRVQFF